This entry is about one T cell receptor (beta chain). The target antigen is unknown. This entry comes from a study of cytomegalovirus exposure and HLA in healthy donors. Study overall: The same platform was used for the 130 or so validation repertoires as for the approximately 610 first-cohort repertoires, as reported in a later analysis. General study results and limits: A list of 164 TCR beta chains associated with cytomegalovirus was given. In a later analysis, first-cohort TCR clusters were found to tend to co-occur in the 95 to 150 validation repertoires.

CDR1 is SNHLY and CDR2 is FYNNEI in the germline V gene. The CDR3 loop spans 18 amino acids. With 5 bases removed from V and 7 bases from J, the gap between germline ends came to 29 bases. Clones were read by immunoSEQ multiplex PCR, and TCRdb kept only the in-frame ones, dropping some. The profile shows roughly 120,000 clones, around 88% of them singletons. The TCR originated in a man between 18 and 29 years old in good health and CMV-seronegative. The specimen sequenced was PBMCs. This rearrangement joins TRBV2 to TRBJ1-1; the D gene is possibly TRBD1 (5 bases). CDR3 loop: CASSTSRRDGTAYYEAFF. The CDR3 coding sequence is TGTGCCAGCAGTACCAGTAGGAGGGACGGAACGGCATATTATGAAGCTTTCTTT.